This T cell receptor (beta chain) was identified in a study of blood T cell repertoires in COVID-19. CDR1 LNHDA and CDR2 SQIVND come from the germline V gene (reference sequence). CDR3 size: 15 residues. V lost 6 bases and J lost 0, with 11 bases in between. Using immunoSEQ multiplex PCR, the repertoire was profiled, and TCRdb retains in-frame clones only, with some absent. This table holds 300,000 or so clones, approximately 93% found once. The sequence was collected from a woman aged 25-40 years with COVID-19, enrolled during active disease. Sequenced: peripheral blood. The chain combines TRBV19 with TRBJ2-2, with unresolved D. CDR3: CASSPYSSNTGELFF. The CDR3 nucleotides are TGTGCCAGTAGCCCTTATTCCTCGAACACCGGGGAGCTGTTTTTT. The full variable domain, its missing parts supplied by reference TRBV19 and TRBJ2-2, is DGGITQSPKYLFRKEGQNVTLSCEQNLNHDAMYWYRQDPGQGLRLIYYSQIVNDFQKGDIAEGYSVSREKKESFPLTVTSAQKNPTAFYLCASSPYSSNTGELFFGEGSRLTVL.